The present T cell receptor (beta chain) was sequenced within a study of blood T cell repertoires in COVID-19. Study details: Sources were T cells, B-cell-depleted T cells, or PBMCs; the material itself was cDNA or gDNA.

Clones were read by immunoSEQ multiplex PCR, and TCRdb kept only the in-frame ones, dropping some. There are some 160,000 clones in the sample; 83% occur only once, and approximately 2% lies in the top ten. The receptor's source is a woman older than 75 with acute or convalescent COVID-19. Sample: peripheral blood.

The CDR3 region has the DNA TGTGCCAGCAGTTATACAGGGTCCTCCTACAATGAGCAGTTCTTC. Translation: CASSYTGSSYNEQFF. The chain carries TRBV2 and TRBJ2-1; the D gene is possibly TRBD1 (6 bases). Germline-derived CDR1 and CDR2 are SNHLY and FYNNEI. V shed 5 bases and J shed 0 bases, with 11 bases lying between them. The CDR3 loop spans 15 amino acids.